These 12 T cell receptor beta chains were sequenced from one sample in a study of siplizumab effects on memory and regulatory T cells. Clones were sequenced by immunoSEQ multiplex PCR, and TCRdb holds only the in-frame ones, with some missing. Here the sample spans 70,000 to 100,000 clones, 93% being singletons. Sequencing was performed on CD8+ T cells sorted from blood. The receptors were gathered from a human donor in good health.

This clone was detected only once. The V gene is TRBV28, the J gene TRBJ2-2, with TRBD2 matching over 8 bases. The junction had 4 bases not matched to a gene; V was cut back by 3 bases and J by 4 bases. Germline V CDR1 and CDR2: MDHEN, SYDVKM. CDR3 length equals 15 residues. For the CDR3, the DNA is TGTGCCAGCAGTTTCCCAGCGGGAGTCACCGGGGAGCTGTTTTTT. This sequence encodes CASSFPAGVTGELFF.

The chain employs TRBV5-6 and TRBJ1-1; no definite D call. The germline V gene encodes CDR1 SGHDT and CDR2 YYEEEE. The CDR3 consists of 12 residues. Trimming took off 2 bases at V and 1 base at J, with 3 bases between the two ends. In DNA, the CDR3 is TGTGCCAGCAGCTTCGGGAACACTGAAGCTTTCTTT. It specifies CASSFGNTEAFF.

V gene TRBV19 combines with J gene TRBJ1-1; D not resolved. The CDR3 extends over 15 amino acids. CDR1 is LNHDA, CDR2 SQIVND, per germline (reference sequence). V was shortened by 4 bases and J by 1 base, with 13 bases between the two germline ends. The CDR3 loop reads CASSTGSSGNTEAFF. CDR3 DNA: TGTGCCAGTAGTACCGGTTCTTCGGGGAACACTGAAGCTTTCTTT.

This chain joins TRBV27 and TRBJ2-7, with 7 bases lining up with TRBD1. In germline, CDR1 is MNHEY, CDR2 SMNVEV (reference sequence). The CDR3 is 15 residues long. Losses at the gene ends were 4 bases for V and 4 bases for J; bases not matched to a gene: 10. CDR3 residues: CASSSTGLNNYEQYF. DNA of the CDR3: TGTGCCAGCAGTTCGACAGGGTTAAACAATTACGAGCAGTACTTC.

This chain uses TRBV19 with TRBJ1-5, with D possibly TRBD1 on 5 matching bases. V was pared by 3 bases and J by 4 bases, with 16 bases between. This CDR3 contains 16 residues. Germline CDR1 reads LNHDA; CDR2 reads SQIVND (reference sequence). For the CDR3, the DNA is TGTGCCAGTAGTATCTACGGAACAGGATCGAATCAGCCCCAGCATTTT. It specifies CASSIYGTGSNQPQHF.

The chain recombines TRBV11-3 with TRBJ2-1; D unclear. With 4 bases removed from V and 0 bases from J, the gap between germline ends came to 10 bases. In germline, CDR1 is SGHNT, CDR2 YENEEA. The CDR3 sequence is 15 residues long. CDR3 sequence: CASSSRQSSYNEQFF. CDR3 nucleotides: TGTGCCAGCAGCTCCCGCCAGAGCTCCTACAATGAGCAGTTCTTC.

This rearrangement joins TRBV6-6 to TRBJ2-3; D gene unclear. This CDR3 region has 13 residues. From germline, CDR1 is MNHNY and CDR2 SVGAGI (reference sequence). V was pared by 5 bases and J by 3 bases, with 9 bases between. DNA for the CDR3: TGTGCCAGCAGTGCAACGCGGACAGATACGCAGTATTTT. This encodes CASSATRTDTQYF.

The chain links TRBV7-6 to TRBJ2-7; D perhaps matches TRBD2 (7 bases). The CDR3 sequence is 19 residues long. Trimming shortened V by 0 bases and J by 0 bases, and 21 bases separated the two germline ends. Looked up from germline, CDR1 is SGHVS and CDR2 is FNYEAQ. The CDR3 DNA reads TGTGCCAGCAGCTTAGCAAGGGCCAGCGGGACAACCCCCTCCTACGAGCAGTACTTC. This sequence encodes CASSLARASGTTPSYEQYF.

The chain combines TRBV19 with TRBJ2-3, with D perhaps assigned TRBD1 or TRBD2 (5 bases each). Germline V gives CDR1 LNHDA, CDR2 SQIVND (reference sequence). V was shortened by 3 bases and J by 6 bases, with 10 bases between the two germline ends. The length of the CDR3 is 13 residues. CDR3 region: CASSIVWGDTQYF. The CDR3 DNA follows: TGTGCCAGTAGTATCGTCTGGGGGGATACGCAGTATTTT.

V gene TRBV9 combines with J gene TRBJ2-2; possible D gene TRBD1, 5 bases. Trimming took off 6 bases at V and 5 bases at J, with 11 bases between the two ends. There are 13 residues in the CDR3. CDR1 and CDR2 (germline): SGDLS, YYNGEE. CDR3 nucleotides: TGTGCCAGCAAACCACAGGTTACCGGGGAGCTGTTTTTT. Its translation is CASKPQVTGELFF.

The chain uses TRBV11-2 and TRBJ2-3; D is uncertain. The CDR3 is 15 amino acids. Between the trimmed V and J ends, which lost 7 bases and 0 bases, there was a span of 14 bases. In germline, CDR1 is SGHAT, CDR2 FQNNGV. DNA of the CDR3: TGTGCCAGCACCATGGACCTCTCTAGCACAGATACGCAGTATTTT. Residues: CASTMDLSSTDTQYF.

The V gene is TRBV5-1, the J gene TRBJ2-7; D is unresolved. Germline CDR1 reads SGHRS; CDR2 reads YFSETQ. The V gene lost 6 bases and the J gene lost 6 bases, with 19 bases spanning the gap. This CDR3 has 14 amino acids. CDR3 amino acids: CASTPGYSGFEQYF. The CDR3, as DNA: TGCGCCAGCACCCCGGGCTACTCTGGGTTCGAGCAGTACTTC.